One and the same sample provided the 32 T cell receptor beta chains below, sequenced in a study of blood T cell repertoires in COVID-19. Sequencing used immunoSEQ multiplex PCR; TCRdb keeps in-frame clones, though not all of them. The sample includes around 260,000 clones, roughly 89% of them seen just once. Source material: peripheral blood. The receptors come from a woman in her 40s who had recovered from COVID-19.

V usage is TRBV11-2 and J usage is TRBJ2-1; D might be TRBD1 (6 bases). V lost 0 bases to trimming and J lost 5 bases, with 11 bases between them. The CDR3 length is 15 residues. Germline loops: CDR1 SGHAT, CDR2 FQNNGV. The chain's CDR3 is CASSLEYREDNEQFF. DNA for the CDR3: TGTGCCAGCAGCTTAGAGTACAGGGAAGACAATGAGCAGTTCTTC.

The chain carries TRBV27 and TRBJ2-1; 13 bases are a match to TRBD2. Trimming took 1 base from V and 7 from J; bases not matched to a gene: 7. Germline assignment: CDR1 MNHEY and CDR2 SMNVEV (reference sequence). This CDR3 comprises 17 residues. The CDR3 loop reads CASSLWAGLAGVNEQFF. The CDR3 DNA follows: TGTGCCAGCAGTTTATGGGCCGGACTAGCGGGAGTGAATGAGCAGTTCTTC.

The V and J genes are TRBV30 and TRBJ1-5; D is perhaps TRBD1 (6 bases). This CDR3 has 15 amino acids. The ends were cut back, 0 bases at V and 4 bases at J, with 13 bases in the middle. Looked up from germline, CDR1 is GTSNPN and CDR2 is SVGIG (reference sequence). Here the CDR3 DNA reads TGTGCCTGGAGTGTTGGCCAGGGGATGAATCAGCCCCAGCATTTT. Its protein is CAWSVGQGMNQPQHF.

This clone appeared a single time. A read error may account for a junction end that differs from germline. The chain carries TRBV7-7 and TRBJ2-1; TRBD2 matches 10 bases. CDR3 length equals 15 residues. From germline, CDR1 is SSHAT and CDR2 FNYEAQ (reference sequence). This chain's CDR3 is CASSLRTSGGNEQFF. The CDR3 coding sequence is TGTGCTAGCAGCTTGAGGACTAGCGGCGGGAATGAGCAGTTCTTC. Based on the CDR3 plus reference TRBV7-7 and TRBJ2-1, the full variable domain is GAGVSQSPRYKVTKRGQDVTLRCDPISSHATLYWYQQALGQGPEFLTYFNYEAQPDKSGLPSDRFSAERPEGSISTLTIQRTEQRDSAMYRCASSLRTSGGNEQFFGPGTRLTVL.

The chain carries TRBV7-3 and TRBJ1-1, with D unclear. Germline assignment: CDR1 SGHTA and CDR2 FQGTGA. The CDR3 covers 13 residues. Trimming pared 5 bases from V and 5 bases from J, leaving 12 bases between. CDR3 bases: TGTGCCAGCAGCCTAGATATAGAGACTGAAGCTTTCTTT. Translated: CASSLDIETEAFF.

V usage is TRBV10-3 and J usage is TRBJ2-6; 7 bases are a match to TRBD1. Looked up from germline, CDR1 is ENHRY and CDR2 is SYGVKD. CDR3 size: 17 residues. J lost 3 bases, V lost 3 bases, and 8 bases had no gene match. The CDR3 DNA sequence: TGTGCCATCAGTGACTCCGAGAGGGGGCGTGGGGCCAACGTCCTGACTTTC. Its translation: CAISDSERGRGANVLTF.

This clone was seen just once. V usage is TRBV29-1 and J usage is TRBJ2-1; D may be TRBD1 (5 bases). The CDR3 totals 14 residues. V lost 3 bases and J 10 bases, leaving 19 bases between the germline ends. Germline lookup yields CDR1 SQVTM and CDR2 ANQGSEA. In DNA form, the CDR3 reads TGCAGCGTTGATGGGGCTATTTCCTTGCGGGAGCAGTTCTTC. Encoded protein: CSVDGAISLREQFF.

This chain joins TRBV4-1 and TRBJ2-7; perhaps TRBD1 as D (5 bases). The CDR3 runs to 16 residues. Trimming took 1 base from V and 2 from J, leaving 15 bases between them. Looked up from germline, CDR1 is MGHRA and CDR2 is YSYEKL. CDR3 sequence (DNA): TGCGCCAGCAGCCAAGCTGTGAAGGGGAACCCCTACGAGCAGTACTTC. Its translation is CASSQAVKGNPYEQYF.

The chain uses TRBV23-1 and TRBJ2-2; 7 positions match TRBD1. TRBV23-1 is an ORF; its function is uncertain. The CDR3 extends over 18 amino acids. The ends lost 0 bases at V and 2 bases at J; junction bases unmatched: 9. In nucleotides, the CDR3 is TGCGCCAGCAGTCAATCTGGGATAGGGGGCCCCAACACCGGGGAGCTGTTTTTT. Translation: CASSQSGIGGPNTGELFF.

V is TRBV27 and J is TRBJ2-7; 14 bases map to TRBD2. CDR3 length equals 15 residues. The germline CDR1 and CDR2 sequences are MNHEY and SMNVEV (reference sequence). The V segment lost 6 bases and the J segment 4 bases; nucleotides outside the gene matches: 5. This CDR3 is CASSPGLAGGYEQYF. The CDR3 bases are TGTGCCAGCAGCCCCGGACTAGCGGGAGGTTACGAGCAGTACTTC.

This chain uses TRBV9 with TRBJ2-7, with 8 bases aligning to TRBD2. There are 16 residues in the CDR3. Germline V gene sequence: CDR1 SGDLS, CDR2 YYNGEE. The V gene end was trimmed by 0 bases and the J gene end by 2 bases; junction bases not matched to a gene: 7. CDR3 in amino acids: CASSVDPGGTPYEQYF. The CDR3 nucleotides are TGTGCCAGCAGCGTAGATCCGGGAGGGACTCCCTACGAGCAGTACTTC.

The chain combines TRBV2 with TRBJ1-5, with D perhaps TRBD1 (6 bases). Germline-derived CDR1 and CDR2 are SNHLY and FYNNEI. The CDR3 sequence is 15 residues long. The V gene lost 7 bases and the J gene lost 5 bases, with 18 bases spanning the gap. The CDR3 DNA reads TGTGCCAGCAACGGGGAGGGGGGTTTCGATCAGCCCCAGCATTTT. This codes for CASNGEGGFDQPQHF. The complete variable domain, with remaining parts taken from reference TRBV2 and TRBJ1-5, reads EPEVTQTPSHQVTQMGQEVILRCVPISNHLYFYWYRQILGQKVEFLVSFYNNEISEKSEIFDDQFSVERPDGSNFTLKIRSTKLEDSAMYFCASNGEGGFDQPQHFGDGTRLSIL.

In nucleotides, the CDR3 is TGTGCCAGCAGCCCCCTGGGAGGGTATGATACGCAGTATTTT. This codes for CASSPLGGYDTQYF. The V and J genes are TRBV3-1 (or the pseudogene TRBV3-2) and TRBJ2-3; TRBD2 agrees at 7 bases. The germline V gene encodes CDR1 LGHDT and CDR2 YNNKEL (reference sequence). J was trimmed by 6 bases and V by 4 bases; bases with no gene match: 7. The CDR3 covers 14 residues.

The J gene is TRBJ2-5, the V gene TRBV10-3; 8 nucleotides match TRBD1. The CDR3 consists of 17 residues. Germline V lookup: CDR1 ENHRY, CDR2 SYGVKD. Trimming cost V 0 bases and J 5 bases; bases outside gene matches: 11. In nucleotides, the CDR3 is TGTGCCATCAGTGAGTCCGAACCTGGGACAGGAGGGGAGACCCAGTACTTC. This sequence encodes CAISESEPGTGGETQYF.

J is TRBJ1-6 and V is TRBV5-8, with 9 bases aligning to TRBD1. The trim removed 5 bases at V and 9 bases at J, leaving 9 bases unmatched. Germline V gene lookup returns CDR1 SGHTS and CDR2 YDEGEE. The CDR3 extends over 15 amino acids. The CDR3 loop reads CASSMGQGEFSPLHF. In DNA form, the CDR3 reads TGTGCCAGCAGTATGGGACAGGGTGAATTTTCACCCCTCCACTTT.

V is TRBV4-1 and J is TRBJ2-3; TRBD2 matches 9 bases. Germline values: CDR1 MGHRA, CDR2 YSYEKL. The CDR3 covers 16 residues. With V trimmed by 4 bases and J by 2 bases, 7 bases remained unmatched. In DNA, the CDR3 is TGCGCCAGCAGCCGGATTCTAGCGGGGCCCACAGATACGCAGTATTTT. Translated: CASSRILAGPTDTQYF.

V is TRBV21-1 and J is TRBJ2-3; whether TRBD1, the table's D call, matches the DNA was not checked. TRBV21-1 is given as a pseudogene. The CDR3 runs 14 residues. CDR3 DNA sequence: TGTGCCGGATTGAGACAGGGGCATGCAGATACGCAGTATTTT. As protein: CAGLRQGHADTQYF.

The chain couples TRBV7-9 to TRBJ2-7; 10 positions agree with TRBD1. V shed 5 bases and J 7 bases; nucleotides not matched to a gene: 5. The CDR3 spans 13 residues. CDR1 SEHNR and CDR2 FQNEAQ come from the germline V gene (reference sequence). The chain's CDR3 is CASSLGQGLEQYF. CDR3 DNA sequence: TGTGCCAGCAGCCTGGGACAGGGGCTGGAGCAGTACTTC. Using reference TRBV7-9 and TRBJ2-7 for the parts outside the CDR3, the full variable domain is DTGVSQNPRHKITKRGQNVTFRCDPISEHNRLYWYRQTLGQGPEFLTYFQNEAQLEKSRLLSDRFSAERPKGSFSTLEIQRTEQGDSAMYLCASSLGQGLEQYFGPGTRLTVT.

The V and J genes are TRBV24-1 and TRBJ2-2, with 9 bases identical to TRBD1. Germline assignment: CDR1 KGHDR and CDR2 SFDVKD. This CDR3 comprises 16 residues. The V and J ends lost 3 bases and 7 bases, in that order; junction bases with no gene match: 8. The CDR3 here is CATSDAGTGPDGELFF. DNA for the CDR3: TGTGCCACCAGTGATGCCGGGACAGGGCCCGACGGGGAGCTGTTTTTT.

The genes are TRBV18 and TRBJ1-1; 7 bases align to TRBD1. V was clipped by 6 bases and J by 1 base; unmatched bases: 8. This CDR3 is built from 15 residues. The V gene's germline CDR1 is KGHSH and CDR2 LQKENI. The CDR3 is CASSRLGQKNTEAFF. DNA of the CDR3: TGTGCCAGCTCTCGGTTGGGACAGAAGAACACTGAAGCTTTCTTT.

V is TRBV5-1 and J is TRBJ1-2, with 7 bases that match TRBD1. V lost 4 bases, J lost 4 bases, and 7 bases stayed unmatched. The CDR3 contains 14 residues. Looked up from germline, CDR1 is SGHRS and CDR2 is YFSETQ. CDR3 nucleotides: TGCGCCAGCAGCGTGACAGGGAATGGCTATGGCTACACCTTC. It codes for CASSVTGNGYGYTF.

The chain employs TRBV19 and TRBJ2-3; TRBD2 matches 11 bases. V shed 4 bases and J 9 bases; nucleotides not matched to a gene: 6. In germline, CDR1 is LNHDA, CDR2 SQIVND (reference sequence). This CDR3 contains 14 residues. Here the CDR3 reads CASSNSGRANTQYF. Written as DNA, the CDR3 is TGTGCCAGTAGTAATAGCGGGAGGGCGAACACGCAGTATTTT.

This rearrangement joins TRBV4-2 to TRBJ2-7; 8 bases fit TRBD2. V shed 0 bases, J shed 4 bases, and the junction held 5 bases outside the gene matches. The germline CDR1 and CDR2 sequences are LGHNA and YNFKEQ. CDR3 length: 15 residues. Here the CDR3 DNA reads TGTGCCAGCAGCCAAGACCGGGAGGGCCCGTACGAGCAGTACTTC. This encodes CASSQDREGPYEQYF.

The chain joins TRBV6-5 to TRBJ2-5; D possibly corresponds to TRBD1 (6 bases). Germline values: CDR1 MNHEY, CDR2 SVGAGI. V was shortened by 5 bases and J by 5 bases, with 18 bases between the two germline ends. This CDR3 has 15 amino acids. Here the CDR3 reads CASSPLTGRGETQYF. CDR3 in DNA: TGTGCCAGCAGTCCTCTGACAGGAAGGGGGGAGACCCAGTACTTC.

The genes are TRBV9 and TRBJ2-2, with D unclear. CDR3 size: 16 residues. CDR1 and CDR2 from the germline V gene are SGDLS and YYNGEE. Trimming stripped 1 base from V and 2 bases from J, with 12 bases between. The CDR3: CASSVKPLKNTGELFF. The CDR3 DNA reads TGTGCCAGCAGCGTAAAACCCCTAAAAAACACCGGGGAGCTGTTTTTT.

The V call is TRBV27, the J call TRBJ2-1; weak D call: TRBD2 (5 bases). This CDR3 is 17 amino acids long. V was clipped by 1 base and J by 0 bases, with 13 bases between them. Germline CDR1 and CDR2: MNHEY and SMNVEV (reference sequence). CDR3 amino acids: CASSLFPAGSSYNEQFF. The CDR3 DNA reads TGTGCCAGCAGTTTATTCCCGGCGGGTAGCTCCTACAATGAGCAGTTCTTC.

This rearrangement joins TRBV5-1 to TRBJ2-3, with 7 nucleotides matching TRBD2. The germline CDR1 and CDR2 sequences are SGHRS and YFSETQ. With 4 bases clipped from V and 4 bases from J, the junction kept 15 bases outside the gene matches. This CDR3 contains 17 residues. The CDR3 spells CASSPHALAATPDTQYF. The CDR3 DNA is TGCGCCAGCAGCCCCCACGCCCTAGCGGCAACCCCAGATACGCAGTATTTT.

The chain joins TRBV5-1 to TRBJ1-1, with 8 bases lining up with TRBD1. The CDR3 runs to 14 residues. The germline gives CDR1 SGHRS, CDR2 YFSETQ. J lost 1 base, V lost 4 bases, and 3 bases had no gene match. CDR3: CASSRQGPNTEAFF. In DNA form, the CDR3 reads TGCGCCAGCAGCCGACAGGGGCCGAACACTGAAGCTTTCTTT. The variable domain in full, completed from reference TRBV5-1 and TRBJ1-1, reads KAGVTQTPRYLIKTRGQQVTLSCSPISGHRSVSWYQQTPGQGLQFLFEYFSETQRNKGNFPGRFSGRQFSNSRSEMNVSTLELGDSALYLCASSRQGPNTEAFFGQGTRLTVV.

The chain's CDR3 is CASSPDTGTTNEKLFF. The CDR3 nucleotides read TGCGCCAGCAGCCCGGACACAGGGACAACTAATGAAAAACTGTTTTTT. This sequence joins TRBV5-1 and TRBJ1-4; D possibly corresponds to TRBD1 (6 bases). The CDR3 is 16 residues long. V lost 4 bases, J lost 0 bases, and 13 bases lay in between. Germline V gene lookup returns CDR1 SGHRS and CDR2 YFSETQ.

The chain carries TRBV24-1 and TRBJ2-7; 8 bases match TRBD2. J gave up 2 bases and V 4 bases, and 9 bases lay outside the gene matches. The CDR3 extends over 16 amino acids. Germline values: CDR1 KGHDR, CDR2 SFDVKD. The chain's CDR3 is CATSDSGGRSPYEQYF. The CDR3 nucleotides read TGTGCCACCAGTGACTCGGGGGGGCGGTCCCCCTACGAGCAGTACTTC.

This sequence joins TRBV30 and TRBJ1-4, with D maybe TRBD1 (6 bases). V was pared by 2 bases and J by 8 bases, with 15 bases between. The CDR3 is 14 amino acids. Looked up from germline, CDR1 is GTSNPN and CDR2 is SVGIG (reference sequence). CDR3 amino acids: CAWSRGEGVEKLFF. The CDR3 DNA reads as TGTGCCTGGAGTCGGGGGGAGGGGGTCGAAAAACTGTTTTTT.

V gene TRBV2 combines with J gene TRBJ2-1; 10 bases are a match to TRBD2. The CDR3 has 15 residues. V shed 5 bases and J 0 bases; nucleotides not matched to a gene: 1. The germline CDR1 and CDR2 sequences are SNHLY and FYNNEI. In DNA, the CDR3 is TGTGCCAGCAGTTCTAGCGGGAGCTCCTACAATGAGCAGTTCTTC. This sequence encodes CASSSSGSSYNEQFF.